This entry describes one T cell receptor (beta chain). This sample was included in a study of blood T cell repertoires in COVID-19. Looked up from germline, CDR1 is MNHEY and CDR2 is SVGEGT. V lost 5 bases and J lost 3, with 14 bases in between. This CDR3 is built from 14 residues. Produced via immunoSEQ multiplex PCR; TCRdb's table is partial and in-frame only. In the table there are tens of thousands of clones, roughly 80% of which are singletons. The receptor's source is a human donor with acute or convalescent COVID-19. The donor label of this sample is uncertain. The chain combines TRBV6-2 or TRBV6-3 with TRBJ2-7; the D is unclear. The specimen sequenced was peripheral blood. CDR3 sequence: CASSTLEYGYEQYF. CDR3 bases: TGTGCCAGCAGTACCTTAGAGTACGGCTACGAGCAGTACTTC.